This entry is about one TCR beta chain. These data come from a study of blood T cell repertoires in COVID-19. Sequenced by immunoSEQ multiplex PCR; TCRdb stores in-frame clones only, minus some. Here the sample spans 39,000 or so clones, 81% being singletons. The germline V gene has CDR1 MRHNA and CDR2 SNTAGT. The V and J ends lost 6 bases and 3 bases, in that order; junction bases with no gene match: 10. This CDR3 is built from 16 residues. The TCR comes from a man in his forties or fifties with active or convalescent COVID-19. What was sequenced was peripheral blood. The genes are TRBV6-4 and TRBJ2-2; 7 bases fit TRBD1. The CDR3 loop is CASSPHGTGDTGELFF. The CDR3 bases are TGTGCCAGCAGCCCCCATGGCACAGGGGACACCGGGGAGCTGTTTTTT.